These T cell receptor beta chains were read from a single sample in a study of blood T cell repertoires in COVID-19. The assay was immunoSEQ multiplex PCR, and TCRdb's table has in-frame clones only and misses some. The top ten hold nearly 2% of the sample, which has around 270,000 clones, approximately 86% seen once. Sequenced material: peripheral blood. These receptors all come from a young man with active or convalescent COVID-19. CDR3s include the opening cysteine and the closing phenylalanine or tryptophan. D genes are given only for firm matches. Rows may omit the clone size; those that give it use once, few, many or a size class.

>-|TRBJ2-7|-|TRBV12-3/TRBV12-4|12
CASSLGRGEQYF
TGTGCCAGCAGCCTCGGAAGAGGGGAGCAGTACTTC
>TRBD1|TRBJ1-6|-|TRBV6-5|15
CASSYGDRHNSPLHF
TGTGCCAGCAGTTACGGGGACAGACATAATTCACCCCTCCACTTT
>TRBD1|TRBJ2-3|-|TRBV6-2/TRBV6-3|15
CASSYVRTGSDTQYF
TGTGCCAGCAGTTACGTTAGGACAGGGTCAGATACGCAGTATTTT
>TRBD1|TRBJ1-1|-|TRBV27|15
CASHGQGVGNTEAFF
TGTGCCAGCCACGGACAGGGGGTAGGGAACACTGAAGCTTTCTTT
>-|TRBJ1-3|-|TRBV25-1|12
CASMAPGNTIYF
TGTGCCAGCATGGCTCCTGGAAACACCATATATTTT
>-|TRBJ2-1|-|TRBV11-2|15
CASSLDGKSYNEQFF
TGTGCCAGCAGCCTCGACGGGAAGTCCTACAATGAGCAGTTCTTC
>TRBD1|TRBJ1-2|-|TRBV5-8|16
CASSSGWQGGLYGYTF
TGTGCCAGCAGCTCCGGATGGCAAGGGGGCCTCTATGGCTACACCTTC
>-|TRBJ2-5|once|TRBV5-1|14
CASSPRVSGETQYF
TGCGCCAGCAGCCCCCGGGTGTCCGGAGAGACCCAGTACTTC
>TRBD2|TRBJ2-1|-|TRBV19|17
CASSIRGVGLEEGEQFF
TGTGCCAGTAGTATACGAGGGGTGGGACTAGAGGAGGGTGAGCAGTTCTTC
>-|TRBJ1-2|-|TRBV27|12
CASRGLNYGYTF
TGTGCCAGCAGGGGCCTCAACTATGGCTACACCTTC
>-|TRBJ2-7|few|TRBV9|14
CASSPPGSGYEQYF
TGTGCCAGCAGCCCACCGGGGAGCGGCTACGAGCAGTACTTC
>-|TRBJ1-2|-|TRBV20-1|15
CSASRGSVLGYGYTF
TGCAGTGCTAGTAGGGGTTCAGTTTTAGGCTATGGCTACACCTTC
>TRBD1|TRBJ1-6|-|TRBV5-4|15
CASSYRTGQNSPLHF
TGTGCCAGCAGCTACCGGACAGGGCAAAATTCACCCCTCCACTTT
>-|TRBJ2-2|few|TRBV10-1|14
CASSESGGTGELFF
TGCGCCAGCAGTGAGTCCGGGGGAACCGGGGAGCTGTTTTTT
>TRBD1|TRBJ2-7|once|TRBV5-1|13
CASSLLQGGEQYF
TGCGCCAGCAGCTTGCTACAGGGGGGCGAGCAGTACTTC
>TRBD1|TRBJ1-2|-|TRBV6-5|14
CASTRDRGLTGYTF
TGTGCCAGCACCCGGGACAGGGGGTTGACTGGCTACACCTTC
>-|TRBJ1-1|-|TRBV10-2|19
CASSESLGGGDPRGTEAFF
TGCGCCAGCAGTGAGTCTTTGGGGGGGGGCGACCCACGCGGCACTGAAGCTTTCTTT
>TRBD1|TRBJ2-2|-|TRBV7-9|17
CASSLVTGQVNTGELFF
TGTGCCAGCAGCTTAGTAACCGGACAGGTGAACACCGGGGAGCTGTTTTTT
>TRBD1|TRBJ1-1|-|TRBV6-2/TRBV6-3|18
CASSFDQLTGLLNTEAFF
TGTGCCAGCAGTTTTGACCAATTGACAGGGCTATTGAACACTGAAGCTTTCTTT
>-|TRBJ1-1|few|TRBV4-2|13
CASSQALGTEAFF
TGTGCCAGCAGCCAAGCCCTCGGCACTGAAGCTTTCTTT
>TRBD1|TRBJ1-6|-|TRBV27|16
CASSLTPGQVDSPLHF
TGTGCCAGCAGTTTGACCCCGGGACAGGTCGATTCACCCCTCCACTTT
>-|TRBJ2-2|-|TRBV5-4|17
CASSLGAAESVTGELFF
TGTGCCAGCAGCTTGGGTGCTGCAGAGAGCGTCACCGGGGAGCTGTTTTTT
>-|TRBJ1-5|once|TRBV6-2/TRBV6-3|15
CASSRGLESNQPQHF
TGTGCCAGCAGTCGGGGACTCGAAAGTAATCAGCCCCAGCATTTT
>-|TRBJ2-3|-|TRBV12-2|22
CASRLDGGGQRGRPLNTDTQYF
TGTGCAAGTCGCTTAGACGGGGGGGGCCAGCGGGGCCGCCCTTTAAACACAGATACGCAGTATTTT
>TRBD1|TRBJ2-7|-|TRBV11-2|15
CASSLPDRVSYEQYF
TGTGCCAGCAGCTTACCGGACAGGGTCTCCTACGAGCAGTACTTC
>TRBD2|TRBJ2-2|-|TRBV9|17
CASSVASSGGAGGELFF
TGTGCCAGCAGCGTAGCTTCGAGCGGGGGGGCTGGCGGGGAGCTGTTTTTT
>-|TRBJ2-1|few|TRBV11-2|12
CASSPTGNEQFF
TGTGCCAGCAGCCCAACAGGGAACGAGCAGTTCTTC
>TRBD1|TRBJ1-1|-|TRBV5-1|15
CASSSQGQVSTEAFF
TGCGCCAGCAGCTCGCAGGGACAGGTGAGCACTGAAGCTTTCTTT
>TRBD1|TRBJ1-2|-|TRBV25-1|13
CASSGGQLYGYTF
TGTGCCAGCAGTGGGGGACAGCTGTATGGCTACACCTTC
>-|TRBJ1-1|-|TRBV19|17
CASSELIDDRLNTEAFF
TGTGCCAGTAGCGAGCTTATAGACGACAGACTGAACACTGAAGCTTTCTTT
>-|TRBJ1-2|-|TRBV3-1/TRBV3-2|13
CASSQDRTGGYTF
TGTGCCAGCAGCCAAGACCGCACCGGGGGCTACACCTTC
>TRBD1|TRBJ1-1|-|TRBV6-5|14
CASSYDRGLAEAFF
TGTGCCAGCAGTTACGACAGGGGGCTTGCTGAAGCTTTCTTT
>-|TRBJ1-4|-|TRBV29-1|14
CSVIPGNGDEKLFF
TGCAGCGTTATCCCAGGGAATGGTGACGAAAAACTGTTTTTT
>TRBD1|TRBJ2-5|-|TRBV5-8|14
CASSWDRGTETQYF
TGTGCCAGCAGCTGGGACAGGGGGACCGAGACCCAGTACTTC
>-|TRBJ2-7|-|TRBV11-2|15
CASSASGTPSYEQYF
TGTGCCAGCAGCGCCTCCGGGACACCATCCTACGAGCAGTACTTC
>TRBD1|TRBJ2-7|-|TRBV6-2/TRBV6-3|12
CASSYRGPEQYF
TGTGCCAGCAGTTACAGGGGGCCAGAGCAGTACTTC
>TRBD2|TRBJ2-7|-|TRBV5-6|15
CASSLGQRGGYEQYF
TGTGCCAGCAGCTTGGGTCAGCGGGGGGGCTACGAGCAGTACTTC
>-|TRBJ2-4|-|TRBV9|13
CASSVQEGNIQYF
TGTGCCAGCAGCGTACAGGAGGGAAACATTCAGTACTTC
>TRBD1|TRBJ1-1|few|TRBV19|16
CASSLNRGPGDTEAFF
TGTGCCAGTAGCCTAAACAGGGGGCCAGGGGACACTGAAGCTTTCTTT
>-|TRBJ1-2|-|TRBV7-2|13
CASSSNYRQGYTF
TGTGCCAGCAGCTCAAACTATAGACAGGGCTACACCTTC
>-|TRBJ2-7|-|TRBV11-1|14
CASSPDRTVYEQYF
TGTGCCAGCAGCCCTGACAGGACTGTCTACGAGCAGTACTTC
>TRBD2|TRBJ2-3|-|TRBV15|17
CATSRPVAGAITDTQYF
TGTGCCACCAGCAGGCCAGTAGCGGGGGCCATCACAGATACGCAGTATTTT
>-|TRBJ1-2|-|TRBV19|15
CASSSLTGFVDGYTF
TGTGCCAGTAGTTCCCTTACAGGTTTCGTTGATGGCTACACCTTC
>-|TRBJ2-7|-|TRBV7-8|13
CASTRRTLYEQYF
TGTGCCAGCACCCGACGGACACTCTACGAGCAGTACTTC
>-|TRBJ2-7|-|TRBV11-2|16
CASSLQQGIGAYEQYF
TGTGCCAGCAGCCTCCAACAGGGAATAGGCGCCTACGAGCAGTACTTC
>TRBD2|TRBJ2-3|-|TRBV2|15
CASRGLASNTDTQCF
TGTGCCAGCAGGGGACTAGCCTCCAACACAGATACGCAGTGTTTT
>TRBD1|TRBJ1-2|-|TRBV7-9|14
CASSVQGTNYGYTF
TGTGCCAGCAGCGTACAGGGGACTAACTATGGCTACACCTTC
>-|TRBJ1-5|-|TRBV5-1|15
CASSLAGGSNQPQHF
TGCGCCAGCAGCTTGGCCGGCGGGAGCAATCAGCCCCAGCATTTT
>-|TRBJ1-1|-|TRBV3-1/TRBV3-2|14
CASSHSTGKAEAFF
TGTGCCAGCAGCCACAGCACAGGGAAGGCTGAAGCTTTCTTT
>TRBD1|TRBJ1-4|-|TRBV6-5|15
CASSPSGTGYEKLFF
TGTGCCAGCAGTCCCTCCGGGACAGGGTATGAAAAACTGTTTTTT
>TRBD1|TRBJ2-1|once|TRBV27|15
CASSISWDSYNEQFF
TGTGCCAGCAGCATATCGTGGGACAGCTACAATGAGCAGTTCTTC
>-|TRBJ1-2|-|TRBV11-2|12
CASSSGTRGYTF
TGTGCCAGCAGCTCAGGGACTCGGGGCTACACCTTC
>-|TRBJ2-1|once|TRBV7-9|13
CASSLARGNEQFF
TGTGCCAGCAGCTTAGCCCGGGGCAATGAGCAGTTCTTC